The 27 T cell receptor beta chains presented below share a single source sample, sequenced in a study of glioma-infiltrating T cells (dated by TCRdb to about 2016). The sample was run on an Illumina MiSeq. The iRepertoire nested amplicon-rescue multiplex PCR (arm-PCR) platform was used to amplify TCR alpha and beta CDR3 regions from RNA. Using fastp trimming at Q25 and MiXCR clonotype assembly, TCRdb reanalyzed the public sequencing data and kept in-frame beta chains. Entries that share a CDR3 protein sequence are merged under the most common genes and DNA. This sample has about 200,000 distinct CDR3 sequences in its table, and 30% to 40% of those were observed once. Roughly a fifth of the sample is held by the ten biggest clonotypes. The source material was glioma tissue, nonneoplastic brain tissue, or PBMCs (not recorded which). Source of these receptors: a human donor with low-grade glioma or glioblastoma, undergoing nonglioma brain surgery, or in good health (not recorded which).

This clonotype has more than one count but fewer than ten. The V and J genes are TRBV7-9 and TRBJ2-1; the D gene is possibly TRBD2 (5 bases). The CDR3 is 16 residues long. V gave up 5 bases and J gave up 5 bases, with 19 bases separating them. CDR1 and CDR2 from the germline V gene are SEHNR and FQNEAQ (reference sequence). The CDR3 DNA reads TGTGCCAGCAGCGATCGTAGAGCGGTATGGGACAATGAGCAGTTCTTC. Amino acids: CASSDRRAVWDNEQFF.

About this clonotype: This may be a read error, as it is one base from a much larger clone. The chain is built from TRBV28 and TRBJ1-5, with D hard to call. Germline CDR1 and CDR2: MDHEN and SYDVKM. The ends were cut back, 3 bases at V and 2 bases at J, with 14 bases in the middle. The CDR3 length is 16 residues. The CDR3 coding sequence is TGTGCCAGCAGTTTTAAGCGGCCGGCCGGCAATCAGCCCCAGCATTTT. Translating it yields CASSFKRPAGNQPQHF.

This clonotype was seen ten or more times. The J gene is TRBJ1-5, the V gene TRBV27; weak D call: TRBD1 (5 bases). Germline V gives CDR1 MNHEY, CDR2 SMNVEV (reference sequence). V dropped 6 bases and J dropped 0 bases, with 12 bases sitting between them. CDR3 size: 15 residues. In DNA, the CDR3 is TGTGCCAGCAGCCCCGGGGGTCTTAGCAATCAGCCCCAGCATTTT. Translating it yields CASSPGGLSNQPQHF.

This chain joins TRBV7-9 and TRBJ2-1; D is ambiguous. CDR1 and CDR2 from the germline V gene are SEHNR and FQNEAQ (reference sequence). Trimming took off 8 bases at V and 6 bases at J, with 11 bases between the two ends. CDR3 length: 12 amino acids. The CDR3 is CASPTPGNEQFF. CDR3 coding DNA: TGTGCCAGCCCGACCCCAGGCAATGAGCAGTTCTTC.

This clonotype was detected many times. The V call is TRBV3-1, the J call TRBJ2-7, with D uncertain. Germline CDR1 and CDR2: LGHDT and YNNKEL (reference sequence). V was trimmed by 2 bases and J by 2 bases, leaving 10 bases between them. There are 14 residues in the CDR3. The CDR3 bases are TGTGCCAGCAGCCAAATGCAGGAGCCCTACGAGCAGTACTTC. Translated, it gives CASSQMQEPYEQYF.

This clonotype was seen repeatedly, ten times or more. This chain joins TRBV20-1 and TRBJ1-1; the match to TRBD1 covers 7 bases. The CDR3 is 15 residues long. Germline-derived CDR1 and CDR2 are DFQATT and SNEGSKA (reference sequence). V lost 3 bases to trimming and J lost 1 base; unmatched junction nucleotides: 8. This CDR3 reads CSAREPRTGNTEAFF. In nucleotides, the CDR3 is TGCAGTGCTAGGGAACCTAGGACAGGGAACACTGAAGCTTTCTTT.

This clonotype came up a few times. The V and J genes are TRBV19 and TRBJ2-7; D perhaps matches TRBD2 (5 bases). The CDR3 length is 14 residues. Germline V gene sequence: CDR1 LNHDA, CDR2 SQIVND (reference sequence). The V gene lost 1 base and the J gene lost 2 bases, with 9 bases spanning the gap. The CDR3 region has the DNA TGTGCCAGTAGTATAGGCCGGGGAACCTACGAGCAGTACTTC. As protein: CASSIGRGTYEQYF.

This clonotype has a count of ten or more. Here the CDR3 DNA reads TGTGCCAGCAGTGAAGAGGCAGGGGCGTCCGATGAGCAGTTCTTC. Translation: CASSEEAGASDEQFF. The chain recombines TRBV2 with TRBJ2-1, with D perhaps TRBD1 (6 bases). The germline gives CDR1 SNHLY, CDR2 FYNNEI. The CDR3 consists of 15 residues. Trimming cost V 1 base and J 8 bases, with 15 bases left between them.

Many counts were recorded for this clonotype. The chain has TRBV3-1 and TRBJ2-1; D possibly uses TRBD1 or TRBD2 (5 bases each). CDR1 and CDR2 (germline): LGHDT, YNNKEL (reference sequence). The CDR3 is made up of 15 amino acids. V shed 0 bases and J shed 3 bases, with 9 bases lying between them. The CDR3 DNA reads as TGTGCCAGCAGCCAAGATCGAGGGGACTACAATGAGCAGTTCTTC. Protein: CASSQDRGDYNEQFF.

A word on this clonotype: The DNA is omitted, as the CDR3 cannot be located on it reliably, and the CDR3 follows TCRdb's listing. The gene calls are TRBV7-9 and TRBJ2-7; the DNA was not compared with TRBD2, the D call given in the table. Germline V CDR1 and CDR2: SEHNR, FQNEAQ (reference sequence). The CDR3 is made up of 19 amino acids, end residues included. This chain's CDR3 is CASSFYICSARTSETEQYF.

Worth noting for this clonotype: The final CDR3 position lacks the conserved phenylalanine or tryptophan, pointing to a likely read error. The rearrangement joins TRBV29-1 to TRBJ1-2; no clear D. The V gene's germline CDR1 is SQVTM and CDR2 ANQGSEA. The CDR3 covers 13 residues. V was trimmed by 3 bases and J by 0 bases, leaving 8 bases between them. CDR3 DNA: TGCAGCGTTGAGGAGACCCCTAACTATGGCTACACCCTC. Translating it yields CSVEETPNYGYTL.

As for this clonotype: Since no conserved phenylalanine or tryptophan closes the CDR3, a read error is the likely cause. The chain carries TRBV7-2 and TRBJ2-7; D call uncertain. With 5 bases removed from V and 3 bases from J, the gap between germline ends came to 8 bases. Germline CDR1 SGHTA, CDR2 FQGNSA. This CDR3 comprises 12 residues. The chain's CDR3 is CASSTDGYEQYL. In DNA form, the CDR3 reads TGTGCCAGCAGCACGGATGGCTACGAGCAGTACTTA.

This clonotype came up many times. The chain combines TRBV18 with TRBJ1-5; possibly TRBD1 for D (5 bases). CDR3 length: 16 residues. Germline V gene sequence: CDR1 KGHSH, CDR2 LQKENI. V lost 3 bases and J 1 base, leaving 13 bases between the germline ends. CDR3 DNA: TGTGCCAGCTCACCGGGAATGGGGGGGAGCAATCAGCCCCAGCATTTT. It codes for CASSPGMGGSNQPQHF.

V is TRBV19 and J is TRBJ2-2; possible D gene TRBD2, 6 bases. The V end lost 3 bases, the J end lost 5 bases, and 16 bases lay between the germline ends. CDR1 LNHDA and CDR2 SQIVND come from the germline V gene (reference sequence). This CDR3 has 16 residues. This CDR3 is CASSMGLRRGTGELFF. The CDR3 DNA reads as TGTGCCAGTAGTATGGGACTCCGTCGAGGGACCGGGGAGCTGTTTTTT. The variable domain in full, with the rest retrieved from reference TRBV19 and TRBJ2-2, is DGGITQSPKYLFRKEGQNVTLSCEQNLNHDAMYWYRQDPGQGLRLIYYSQIVNDFQKGDIAEGYSVSREKKESFPLTVTSAQKNPTAFYLCASSMGLRRGTGELFFGEGSRLTVL.

This clonotype has a count of ten or more. The chain combines TRBV6-2 or TRBV6-3 with TRBJ2-5, with 8 positions matching TRBD2. This CDR3 has 14 amino acids. Unmatched junction bases numbered 7, after V lost 6 bases and J lost 4 bases. The germline V gene encodes CDR1 MNHEY and CDR2 SVGEGT. CDR3 nucleotides: TGTGCCAGCAGAACCACAGCGGGAGTAGAGACCCAGTACTTC. This encodes CASRTTAGVETQYF.

The chain uses TRBV28 and TRBJ2-7; unclear D gene. Germline CDR1 is MDHEN and CDR2 is SYDVKM. V was trimmed by 8 bases and J by 0 bases, leaving 11 bases between them. The CDR3 is 13 amino acids. As DNA, the CDR3 is TGTGCCAGCGGGCCGGGTACCTCCTACGAGCAGTACTTC. This gives the protein CASGPGTSYEQYF.

This clonotype was recorded a few times. The chain recombines TRBV29-1 with TRBJ2-1; 9 bases line up with TRBD2. Trimming at V came to 5 bases and at J to 1 base, leaving 9 bases not matched to a gene. This CDR3 has 16 residues. Germline V gene data show CDR1 as SQVTM and CDR2 as ANQGSEA. CDR3 in DNA: TGCAGCGTTTCCGGGTGGCGGGAGGGTTCCTACAATGAGCAGTTCTTC. Translated: CSVSGWREGSYNEQFF.

This clonotype was counted many times. The chain has TRBV28 and TRBJ2-7; D remains unclear. Trimming shortened V by 6 bases and J by 5 bases, and 5 bases separated the two germline ends. Germline loops: CDR1 MDHEN, CDR2 SYDVKM. The CDR3 has 10 residues. The CDR3 nucleotides read TGTGCCAGCAGAGGTAACGAGCAGTACTTC. Translated, it gives CASRGNEQYF. Drawing the rest from reference TRBV28 and TRBJ2-7, the complete variable domain is DVKVTQSSRYLVKRTGEKVFLECVQDMDHENMFWYRQDPGLGLRLIYFSYDVKMKEKGDIPEGYSVSREKKERFSLILESASTNQTSMYLCASRGNEQYFGPGTRLTVT.

This clonotype has a count of ten or more. This chain links TRBV6-2 or TRBV6-3 with TRBJ2-7, with 7 nucleotides matching TRBD1. The CDR3 length is 12 residues. The germline CDR1 and CDR2 sequences are MNHEY and SVGEGT. With V trimmed by 8 bases and J by 5 bases, 6 bases remained unmatched. The CDR3 protein is CASGDRADEQYF. CDR3 sequence (DNA): TGTGCCAGCGGCGACAGGGCGGACGAGCAGTACTTC.

This clonotype was observed many times. The chain uses TRBV29-1 and TRBJ2-1; D might be TRBD1 (6 bases). Germline CDR1 and CDR2: SQVTM and ANQGSEA. This CDR3 is 12 amino acids long. The V end lost 4 bases, the J end lost 7 bases, and 11 bases lay between the germline ends. Here the CDR3 DNA reads TGCAGCGTTGGGACACAGGGAAATGAGCAGTTCTTC. Encoded protein: CSVGTQGNEQFF.

This clonotype was seen at least ten times. The chain joins TRBV7-6 to TRBJ1-5; 7 bases map to TRBD1. Trimming removed 1 base from V and 2 bases from J; junction bases left unmatched: 5. The CDR3 has 16 residues. Germline assignment: CDR1 SGHVS and CDR2 FNYEAQ. The CDR3 spells CASSLEVGTGNQPQHF. The DNA of the CDR3 is TGTGCCAGCAGCTTAGAGGTGGGGACAGGCAATCAGCCCCAGCATTTT.

This clonotype was counted at least ten times. The chain employs TRBV7-9 and TRBJ1-3; maybe TRBD1 (6 bases). Germline V gene sequence: CDR1 SEHNR, CDR2 FQNEAQ (reference sequence). There are 16 residues in the CDR3. Trimming cost V 4 bases and J 4 bases, with 17 bases left between them. CDR3 bases: TGTGCCAGCAGCTCGCTACGGGGGGGGCCGGGAAACACCATATATTTT. Amino acid sequence: CASSSLRGGPGNTIYF.

The rearrangement links TRBV12-3 or TRBV12-4 to TRBJ2-2; the D is unclear. Deletions cut 6 bases from V and 0 bases from J, with 14 bases between. This CDR3 is 16 amino acids long. The CDR3 sequence: CASSKLPRPNTGELFF. The CDR3 DNA is TGTGCCAGCAGCAAACTACCCAGACCGAACACCGGGGAGCTGTTTTTT.

Many counts were recorded for this clonotype. The chain is built from TRBV6-5 and TRBJ2-6; D gene unclear. CDR1 and CDR2 (germline): MNHEY, SVGAGI. There are 15 residues in the CDR3. V gave up 0 bases and J gave up 1 base, with 4 bases separating them. The CDR3 region has the DNA TGTGCCAGCAGTTACTCGGTTTCTGGGGCCAACGTCCTGACTTTC. Its translation is CASSYSVSGANVLTF.

This clonotype turned up a few times. The V and J genes are TRBV5-5 and TRBJ2-1; 7 positions agree with TRBD1. V gave up 4 bases and J gave up 10 bases; unmatched junction bases: 5. Germline loops: CDR1 SGHKS, CDR2 YYEKEE (reference sequence). CDR3 size: 12 residues. Here the CDR3 reads CASSLRTGEQFF. The CDR3 bases are TGTGCCAGCAGCCTCCGGACAGGAGAGCAGTTCTTC.

In regard to this clonotype: A much larger clone sits a single nucleotide away, making a read error possible. V and J are TRBV12-3 or TRBV12-4 and TRBJ2-1, with TRBD2 matching over 7 bases. The V segment lost 11 bases and the J segment 7 bases; nucleotides outside the gene matches: 14. The CDR3 is 14 amino acids. Written as DNA, the CDR3 is TGTGCCTTCCACCCTAGCGGCAGGGAGAATGAGCAGTTCTTC. Translating it yields CAFHPSGRENEQFF.

This clonotype was found many times. This chain uses TRBV20-1 with TRBJ2-7; tentatively, D is TRBD2 (6 bases). CDR3 size: 13 residues. The germline CDR1 and CDR2 sequences are DFQATT and SNEGSKA (reference sequence). V lost 6 bases to trimming and J lost 4 bases, with 16 bases between them. CDR3: CSAPRGGSYEQYF. Here the CDR3 DNA reads TGCAGTGCCCCGCGTGGGGGGTCGTACGAGCAGTACTTC.